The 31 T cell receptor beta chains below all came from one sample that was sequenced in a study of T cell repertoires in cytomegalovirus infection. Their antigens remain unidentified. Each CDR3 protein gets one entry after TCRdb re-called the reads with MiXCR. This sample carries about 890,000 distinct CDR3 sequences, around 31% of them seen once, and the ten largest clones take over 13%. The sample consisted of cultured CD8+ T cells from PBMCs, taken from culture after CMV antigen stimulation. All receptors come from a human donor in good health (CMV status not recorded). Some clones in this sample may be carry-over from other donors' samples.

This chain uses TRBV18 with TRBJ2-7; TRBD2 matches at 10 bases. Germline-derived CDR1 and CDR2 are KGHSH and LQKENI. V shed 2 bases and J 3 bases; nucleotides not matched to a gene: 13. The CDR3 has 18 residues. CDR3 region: CASSPRVSGRTSGYEQYV. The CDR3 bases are TGTGCCAGCTCACCAAGGGTTAGCGGGCGGACTAGCGGCTACGAGCAGTACGTC.

The CDR3 DNA reads as TGTGCCAGCAGTTTGGGGGACATCTATGGCTACACCTTC. Its translation is CASSLGDIYGYTF. The chain joins TRBV12-3 or TRBV12-4 to TRBJ1-2; the D gene is possibly TRBD1 (6 bases). This CDR3 region has 13 residues. Trimming removed 3 bases at V and 4 bases at J, with 9 bases between.

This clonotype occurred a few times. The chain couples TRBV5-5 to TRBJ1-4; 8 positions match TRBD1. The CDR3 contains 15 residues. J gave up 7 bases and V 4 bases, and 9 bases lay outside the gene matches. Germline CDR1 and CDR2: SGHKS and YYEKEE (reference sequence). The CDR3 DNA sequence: TGTGCCAGCAGCGGTGGACAGGGATCAACTGAAAAACTGTTTTTT. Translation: CASSGGQGSTEKLFF.

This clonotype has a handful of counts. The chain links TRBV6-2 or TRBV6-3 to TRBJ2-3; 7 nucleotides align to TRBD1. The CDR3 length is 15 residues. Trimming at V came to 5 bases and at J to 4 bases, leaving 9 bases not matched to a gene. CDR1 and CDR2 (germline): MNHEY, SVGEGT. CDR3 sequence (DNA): TGTGCCAGCAGTAACCGACAGGGCGGCGCAGATACGCAGTATTTT. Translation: CASSNRQGGADTQYF.

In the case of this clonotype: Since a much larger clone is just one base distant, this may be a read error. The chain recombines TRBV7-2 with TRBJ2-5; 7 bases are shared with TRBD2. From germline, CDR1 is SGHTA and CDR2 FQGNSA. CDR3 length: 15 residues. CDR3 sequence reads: CVSSLDGGGSETQYF. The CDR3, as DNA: TGTGTCAGCAGCTTAGACGGCGGGGGATCGGAGACCCAGTACTTC. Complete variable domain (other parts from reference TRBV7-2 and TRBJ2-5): GAGVSQSPSNKVTEKGKDVELRCDPISGHTALYWYRQSLGQGLEFLIYFQGNSAPDKSGLPSDRFSAERTGGSVSTLTIQRTQQEDSAVYLCVSSLDGGGSETQYFGPGTRLLVL.

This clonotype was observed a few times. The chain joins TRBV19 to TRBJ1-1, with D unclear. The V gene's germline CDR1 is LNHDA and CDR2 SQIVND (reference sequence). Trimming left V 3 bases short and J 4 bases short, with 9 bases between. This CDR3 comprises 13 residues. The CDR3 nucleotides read TGTGCCAGTAGTATTAGCGGGGTCACTGAAGCTTTCTTT. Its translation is CASSISGVTEAFF.

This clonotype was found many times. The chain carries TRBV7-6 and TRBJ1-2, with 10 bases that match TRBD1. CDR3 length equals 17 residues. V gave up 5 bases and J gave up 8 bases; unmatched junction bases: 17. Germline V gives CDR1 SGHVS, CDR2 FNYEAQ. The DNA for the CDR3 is TGTGCCAGCAGCCAAGACCTCGCGGGACAGGGGTCGACCGGCTACACCTTC. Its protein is CASSQDLAGQGSTGYTF. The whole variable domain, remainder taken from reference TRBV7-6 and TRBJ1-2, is GAGVSQSPRYKVTKRGQDVALRCDPISGHVSLYWYRQALGQGPEFLTYFNYEAQQDKSGLPNDRFSAERPEGSISTLTIQRTEQRDSAMYRCASSQDLAGQGSTGYTFGSGTRLTVV.

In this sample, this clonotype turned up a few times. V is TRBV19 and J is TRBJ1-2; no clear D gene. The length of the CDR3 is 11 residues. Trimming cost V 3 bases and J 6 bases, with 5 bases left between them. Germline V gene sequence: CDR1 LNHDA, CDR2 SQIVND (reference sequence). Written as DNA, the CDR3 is TGTGCCAGTAGTATTGGGGATGGCTACACCTTC. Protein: CASSIGDGYTF.

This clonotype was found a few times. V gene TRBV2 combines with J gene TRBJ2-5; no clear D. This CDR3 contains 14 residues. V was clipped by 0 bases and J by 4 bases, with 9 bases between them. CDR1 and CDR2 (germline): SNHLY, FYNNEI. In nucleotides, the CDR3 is TGTGCCAGCAGTGAAGCCTTCCGTCCAGAGACCCAGTACTTC. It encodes CASSEAFRPETQYF.

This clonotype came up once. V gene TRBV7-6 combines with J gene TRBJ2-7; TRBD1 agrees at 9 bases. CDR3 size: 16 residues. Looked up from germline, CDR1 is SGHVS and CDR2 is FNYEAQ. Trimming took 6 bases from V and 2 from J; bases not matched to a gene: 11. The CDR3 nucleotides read TGTGCCAGCAGTCCTACCGGGACAGGGAGCGCCTACGAGCAGTACGTC. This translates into CASSPTGTGSAYEQYV.

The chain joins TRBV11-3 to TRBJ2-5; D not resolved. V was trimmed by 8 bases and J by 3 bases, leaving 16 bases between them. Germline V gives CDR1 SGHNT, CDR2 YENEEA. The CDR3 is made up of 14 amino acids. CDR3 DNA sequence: TGTGCCAGCTCGCCCCCCGAAAATGAAGAGACCCAGTACTTC. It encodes CASSPPENEETQYF.

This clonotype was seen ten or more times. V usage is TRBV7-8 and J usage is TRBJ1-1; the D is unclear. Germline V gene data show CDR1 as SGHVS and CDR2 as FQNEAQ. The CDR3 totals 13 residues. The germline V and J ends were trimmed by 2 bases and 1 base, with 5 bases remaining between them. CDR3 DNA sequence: TGTGCCAGCAGCTTACACGGGAACACTGAAGCTTTCTTT. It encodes CASSLHGNTEAFF.

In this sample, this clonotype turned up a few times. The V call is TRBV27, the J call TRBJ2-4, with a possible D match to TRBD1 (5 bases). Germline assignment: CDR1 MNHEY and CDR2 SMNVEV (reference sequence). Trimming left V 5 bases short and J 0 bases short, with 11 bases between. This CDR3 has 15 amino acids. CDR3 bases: TGTGCCAGCAGTAAACCAGGGTTAGCCAAAAACATTCAGTACTTC. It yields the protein CASSKPGLAKNIQYF.

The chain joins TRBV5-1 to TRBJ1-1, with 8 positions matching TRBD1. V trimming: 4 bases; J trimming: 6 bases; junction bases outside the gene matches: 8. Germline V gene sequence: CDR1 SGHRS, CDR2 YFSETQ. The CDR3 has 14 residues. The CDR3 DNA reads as TGCGCCAGCAGCGTGGACAGGGTTATCCCTGAAGCTTTCTTT. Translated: CASSVDRVIPEAFF.

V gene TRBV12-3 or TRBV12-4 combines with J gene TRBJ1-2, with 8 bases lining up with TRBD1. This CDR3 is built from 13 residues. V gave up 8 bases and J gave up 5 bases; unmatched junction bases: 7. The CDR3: CASAGQGLYGYTF. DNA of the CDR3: TGTGCCAGCGCCGGACAGGGATTGTATGGCTACACCTTC.

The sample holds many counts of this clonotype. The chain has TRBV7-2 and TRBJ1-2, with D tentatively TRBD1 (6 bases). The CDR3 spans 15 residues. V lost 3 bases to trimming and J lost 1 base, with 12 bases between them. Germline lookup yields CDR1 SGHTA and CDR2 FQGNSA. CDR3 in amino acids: CASSFGGRINYGYTF. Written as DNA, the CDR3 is TGTGCCAGCAGCTTCGGGGGCCGCATTAACTATGGCTACACCTTC.

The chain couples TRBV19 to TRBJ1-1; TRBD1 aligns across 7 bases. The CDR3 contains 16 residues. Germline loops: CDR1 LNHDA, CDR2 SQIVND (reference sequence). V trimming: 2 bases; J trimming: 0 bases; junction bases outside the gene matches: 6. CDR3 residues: CASSIRGRRMNTEAFF. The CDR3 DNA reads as TGTGCCAGTAGTATAAGGGGGCGGCGAATGAACACTGAAGCTTTCTTT.

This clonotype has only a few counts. CDR3 sequence: CASSPPQSNTEAFF. The DNA for the CDR3 is TGTGCCAGCAGTCCTCCCCAGTCGAACACTGAAGCTTTCTTT. V usage is TRBV12-3 or TRBV12-4 and J usage is TRBJ1-1; D ambiguous. V was cut by 5 bases and J by 1 base, with 11 bases left in between. The CDR3 spans 14 residues.

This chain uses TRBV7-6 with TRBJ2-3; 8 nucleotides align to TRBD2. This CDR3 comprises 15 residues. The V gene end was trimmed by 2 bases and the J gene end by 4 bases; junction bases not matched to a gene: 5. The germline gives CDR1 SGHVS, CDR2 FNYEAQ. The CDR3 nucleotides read TGTGCCAGCAGCTTACCGGGACTAGAGGCAGATACGCAGTATTTT. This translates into CASSLPGLEADTQYF.

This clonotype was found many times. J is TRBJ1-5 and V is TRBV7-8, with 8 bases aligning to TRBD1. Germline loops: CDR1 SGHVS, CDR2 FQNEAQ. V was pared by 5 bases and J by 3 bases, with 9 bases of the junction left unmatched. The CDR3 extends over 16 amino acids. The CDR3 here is CASSGGNRGINQPQHF. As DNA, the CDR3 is TGTGCCAGCAGCGGGGGGAACAGGGGGATCAATCAGCCCCAGCATTTT. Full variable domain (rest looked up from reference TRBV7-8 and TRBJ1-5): GAGVSQSPRYKVAKRGQDVALRCDPISGHVSLFWYQQALGQGPEFLTYFQNEAQLDKSGLPSDRFFAERPEGSVSTLKIQRTQQEDSAVYLCASSGGNRGINQPQHFGDGTRLSIL.

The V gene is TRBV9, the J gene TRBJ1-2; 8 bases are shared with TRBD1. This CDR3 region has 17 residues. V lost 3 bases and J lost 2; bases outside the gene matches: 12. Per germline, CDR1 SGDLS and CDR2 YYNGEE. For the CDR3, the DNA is TGTGCCAGCAGCGCCTCATACAGGGGGGAGGCCAACTATGGCTACACCTTC. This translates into CASSASYRGEANYGYTF.

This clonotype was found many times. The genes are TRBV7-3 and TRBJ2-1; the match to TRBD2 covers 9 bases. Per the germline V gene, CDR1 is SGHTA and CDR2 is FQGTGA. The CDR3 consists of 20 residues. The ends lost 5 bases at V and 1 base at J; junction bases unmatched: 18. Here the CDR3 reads CASSPATRLAERRSYNEQFF. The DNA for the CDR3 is TGTGCCAGCAGCCCCGCAACGCGACTAGCGGAGAGAAGGTCCTACAATGAGCAGTTCTTC.

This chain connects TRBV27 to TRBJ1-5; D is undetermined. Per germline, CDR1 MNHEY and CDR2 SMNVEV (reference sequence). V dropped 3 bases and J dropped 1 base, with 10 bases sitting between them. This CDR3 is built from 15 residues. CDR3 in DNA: TGTGCCAGCAGTTTTATGGGAAGAAGCAATCAGCCCCAGCATTTT. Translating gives CASSFMGRSNQPQHF.

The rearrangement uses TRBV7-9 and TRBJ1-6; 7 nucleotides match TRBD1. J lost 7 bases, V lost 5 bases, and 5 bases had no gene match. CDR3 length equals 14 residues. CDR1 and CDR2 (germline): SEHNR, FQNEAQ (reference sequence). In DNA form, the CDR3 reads TGTGCCAGCAGCCGCACAGGGGCCAATTCACCCCTCCACTTT. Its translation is CASSRTGANSPLHF. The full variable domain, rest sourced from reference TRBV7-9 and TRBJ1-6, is DTGVSQNPRHKITKRGQNVTFRCDPISEHNRLYWYRQTLGQGPEFLTYFQNEAQLEKSRLLSDRFSAERPKGSFSTLEIQRTEQGDSAMYLCASSRTGANSPLHFGNGTRLTVT.

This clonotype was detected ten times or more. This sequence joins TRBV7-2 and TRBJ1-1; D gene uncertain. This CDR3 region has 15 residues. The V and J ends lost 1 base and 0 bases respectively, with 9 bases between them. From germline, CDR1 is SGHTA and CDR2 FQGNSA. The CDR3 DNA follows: TGTGCCAGCAGCTTAGAGGCAGCGATGAACACTGAAGCTTTCTTT. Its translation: CASSLEAAMNTEAFF.

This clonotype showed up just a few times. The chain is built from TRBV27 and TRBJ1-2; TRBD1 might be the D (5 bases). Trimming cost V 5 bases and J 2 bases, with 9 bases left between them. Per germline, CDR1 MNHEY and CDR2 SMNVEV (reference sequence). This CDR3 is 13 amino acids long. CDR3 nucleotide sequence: TGTGCCAGCAGTGGAGGACAAAACTATGGCTACACCTTC. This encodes CASSGGQNYGYTF.

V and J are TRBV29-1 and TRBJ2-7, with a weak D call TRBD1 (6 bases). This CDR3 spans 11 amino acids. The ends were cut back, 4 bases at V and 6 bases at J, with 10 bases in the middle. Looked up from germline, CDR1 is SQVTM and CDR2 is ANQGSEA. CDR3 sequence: CSVVQGTEQYV. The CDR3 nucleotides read TGCAGCGTTGTACAGGGCACCGAGCAGTACGTC.

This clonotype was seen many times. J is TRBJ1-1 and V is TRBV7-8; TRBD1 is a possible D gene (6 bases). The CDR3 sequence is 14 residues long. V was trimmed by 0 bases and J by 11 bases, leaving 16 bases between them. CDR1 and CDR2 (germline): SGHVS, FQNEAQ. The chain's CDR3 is CASSLAPHREGAFF. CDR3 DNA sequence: TGTGCCAGCAGCTTAGCCCCCCACAGGGAGGGTGCTTTCTTT.

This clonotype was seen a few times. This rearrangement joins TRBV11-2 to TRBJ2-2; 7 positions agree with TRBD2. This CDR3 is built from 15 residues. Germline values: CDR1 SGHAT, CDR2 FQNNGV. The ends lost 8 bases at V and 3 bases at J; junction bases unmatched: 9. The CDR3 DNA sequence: TGTGCCAGCCCCTCCTCAGGGAGGGACACCGGGGAGCTGTTTTTT. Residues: CASPSSGRDTGELFF.

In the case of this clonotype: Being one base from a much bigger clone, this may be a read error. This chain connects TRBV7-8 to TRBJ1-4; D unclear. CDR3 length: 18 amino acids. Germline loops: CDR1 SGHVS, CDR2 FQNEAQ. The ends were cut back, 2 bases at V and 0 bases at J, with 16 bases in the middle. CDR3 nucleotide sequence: TGTGCCAGCAGCTTAAGCGACACACCTAGCGCAACTAATGAAAAACTGTTTTTT. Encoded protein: CASSLSDTPSATNEKLFF.

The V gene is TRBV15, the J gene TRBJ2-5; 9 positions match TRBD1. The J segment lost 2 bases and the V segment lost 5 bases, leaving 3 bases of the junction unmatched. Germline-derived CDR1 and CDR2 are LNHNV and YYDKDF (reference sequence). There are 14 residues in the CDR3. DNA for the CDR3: TGTGCCACCAGCCTGGACAGGGGACAAGAGACCCAGTACTTC. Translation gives CATSLDRGQETQYF.